The 3 T cell receptor beta chains listed next were all sequenced from one sample in a study of cytomegalovirus exposure and HLA in healthy donors. Method: immunoSEQ multiplex PCR; TCRdb's copy keeps in-frame clones and lacks some. The table has fewer than 350,000 clones, approximately 87% seen once. Sequencing was done on a sample of PBMCs. The source of these receptors is a woman under 30 in good health and CMV-seronegative.

V usage is TRBV2 and J usage is TRBJ2-2; 11 bases are a match to TRBD2. This CDR3 is built from 15 residues. V shed 4 bases, J shed 4 bases, and the junction held 2 bases outside the gene matches. Per the germline V gene, CDR1 is SNHLY and CDR2 is FYNNEI. In DNA, the CDR3 is TGTGCCAGCAGTGGAACTAGCGGGAGCACCGGGGAGCTGTTTTTT. Its translation: CASSGTSGSTGELFF.

The chain joins TRBV28 to TRBJ1-6; TRBD1 aligns across 7 bases. The CDR3 loop spans 15 amino acids. The J segment lost 10 bases and the V segment lost 4 bases, leaving 10 bases of the junction unmatched. Germline assignment: CDR1 MDHEN and CDR2 SYDVKM. CDR3 sequence reads: CASSYADRVSSPLHF. The DNA for the CDR3 is TGTGCCAGCAGTTACGCCGACAGGGTCAGCTCACCCCTCCACTTT. The full variable domain, its missing parts supplied by reference TRBV28 and TRBJ1-6, is DVKVTQSSRYLVKRTGEKVFLECVQDMDHENMFWYRQDPGLGLRLIYFSYDVKMKEKGDIPEGYSVSREKKERFSLILESASTNQTSMYLCASSYADRVSSPLHFGNGTRLTVT.

CDR3 amino acids: CASSSSGTGVHEQYF. CDR3 bases: TGTGCCAGTAGTTCTAGCGGGACAGGGGTCCACGAGCAGTACTTC. This chain joins TRBV19 and TRBJ2-7; the D gene is possibly TRBD1 (10 bases). The CDR3 runs to 15 residues. Per germline, CDR1 LNHDA and CDR2 SQIVND (reference sequence). V was trimmed by 5 bases and J by 5 bases, leaving 19 bases between them. The full variable domain, rest sourced from reference TRBV19 and TRBJ2-7, is DGGITQSPKYLFRKEGQNVTLSCEQNLNHDAMYWYRQDPGQGLRLIYYSQIVNDFQKGDIAEGYSVSREKKESFPLTVTSAQKNPTAFYLCASSSSGTGVHEQYFGPGTRLTVT.